A single sample is the source of the 25 T cell receptor beta chains below, sequenced in a study of CD8+CD57+ T cells in acquired aplastic anemia. According to the study, genomic DNA was the template for TCR beta VDJ and CDR3 profiling. TCRdb called the reads again in MiXCR, with one record for every CDR3 protein. This table holds approximately 130,000 distinct CDR3 sequences, over 55% found once. Individuals selected for sequencing had exhibited CD8+CD57+ cell expansion on flow cytometry. The material sequenced was sorted CD4+, CD8+, or CD8+CD57+ T cells (not recorded which) from PBMCs. The receptors shown here come from a human donor with aplastic anemia.

This sequence joins TRBV4-1 and TRBJ1-5, with 10 positions matching TRBD1. From germline, CDR1 is MGHRA and CDR2 YSYEKL. V lost 2 bases, J lost 6 bases, and 10 bases stayed unmatched. This CDR3 has 17 residues. The CDR3 DNA reads as TGCGCCAGCAGCCAAATAGGCCGGGACAGGGGAGGTCAGCCCCAGCATTTT. Protein product: CASSQIGRDRGGQPQHF.

This clonotype came up many times. The chain uses TRBV29-1 and TRBJ2-7, with TRBD1 matching over 7 bases. Germline CDR1 SQVTM, CDR2 ANQGSEA. The CDR3 is made up of 14 amino acids. The V and J ends lost 5 bases and 2 bases, in that order; junction bases with no gene match: 9. The CDR3: CSVWGTGDTYEQYF. The CDR3 DNA reads as TGCAGCGTTTGGGGCACAGGGGATACCTACGAGCAGTACTTC.

The chain couples TRBV4-1 to TRBJ1-2; D gene unclear. Germline V gene sequence: CDR1 MGHRA, CDR2 YSYEKL. CDR3 length: 14 residues. V was trimmed by 3 bases and J by 3 bases, leaving 11 bases between them. Here the CDR3 DNA reads TGCGCCAGCAGCCATCCTGTAGGAGACTATGGCTACACCTTC. Translation: CASSHPVGDYGYTF.

The rearrangement joins TRBV19 to TRBJ2-3; the match to TRBD2 covers 11 bases. The CDR3 extends over 19 amino acids. Trimming cost V 1 base and J 1 base; bases outside gene matches: 10. CDR1 is LNHDA, CDR2 SQIVND, per germline (reference sequence). The CDR3 spells CASSIVFLAGGPGTDTQYF. As DNA, the CDR3 is TGTGCCAGTAGTATAGTGTTTTTAGCGGGAGGGCCCGGCACAGATACGCAGTATTTT.

Comment on this clonotype: This is likely a read error, given that the CDR3 carries no conserved phenylalanine or tryptophan at its end. The J gene is TRBJ2-7, the V gene TRBV4-2; D remains ambiguous. V lost 0 bases, J lost 4 bases, and 16 bases lay in between. The CDR3 sequence is 16 residues long. Germline V gene lookup returns CDR1 LGHNA and CDR2 YNFKEQ. The CDR3 is CASSQDPGFMGYEQYL. The CDR3 bases are TGTGCCAGCAGCCAAGATCCAGGTTTTATGGGATACGAGCAGTACCTC.

This clonotype came up a few times. The chain employs TRBV5-6 and TRBJ1-1; D uncertain. There are 12 residues in the CDR3. The V gene's germline CDR1 is SGHDT and CDR2 YYEEEE. Trimming took 1 base from V and 5 from J, leaving 6 bases between them. CDR3 loop: CASSLLKTEAFF. Here the CDR3 DNA reads TGTGCCAGCAGCTTGCTCAAGACTGAAGCTTTCTTT.

This clonotype came up once. The rearrangement joins TRBV24-1 to TRBJ2-5, with TRBD1 matching 10 bases. Germline V gene sequence: CDR1 KGHDR, CDR2 SFDVKD. CDR3 size: 14 residues. Unmatched junction bases numbered 5, after V lost 9 bases and J lost 2 bases. CDR3 sequence (DNA): TGTGCCACCGGGACAGGGGAATTACAAGAGACCCAGTACTTC. Protein: CATGTGELQETQYF.

This clonotype showed up just a few times. V is TRBV20-1 and J is TRBJ1-2; 7 bases line up with TRBD1. The CDR3 runs 11 residues. Unmatched junction bases numbered 6, after V lost 6 bases and J lost 8 bases. Per germline, CDR1 DFQATT and CDR2 SNEGSKA (reference sequence). CDR3 amino acids: CSAHNRGGYTF. For the CDR3, the DNA is TGCAGTGCCCACAACAGGGGCGGCTACACCTTC.

In its sample, this clonotype was seen once. The CDR3 carries no conserved terminal phenylalanine or tryptophan, so it likely arises from a read error. This sequence joins TRBV6-2 or TRBV6-3 and TRBJ2-7; possibly TRBD1 or TRBD2 for D (6 bases each). V gave up 6 bases and J gave up 2 bases, with 17 bases separating them. Germline V gene lookup returns CDR1 MNHEY and CDR2 SVGEGT. CDR3 length: 15 residues. This CDR3 is CASRQGLDLAYEQYL. The DNA of the CDR3 is TGTGCCAGCAGACAGGGACTCGATCTTGCCTACGAGCAGTACCTC.

The chain has TRBV6-2 or TRBV6-3 and TRBJ2-1; perhaps TRBD2 as D (7 bases). The CDR3 is 16 amino acids. Trimming cost V 2 bases and J 5 bases, with 16 bases left between them. Germline V lookup: CDR1 MNHEY, CDR2 SVGEGT. This CDR3 is CASSYILGGGDNEQFF. The CDR3 nucleotides are TGTGCCAGCAGTTACATTCTGGGAGGGGGGGACAATGAGCAGTTCTTC.

This clonotype was observed a single time. The chain joins TRBV5-1 to TRBJ1-5, with no clear D. The germline CDR1 and CDR2 sequences are SGHRS and YFSETQ. This CDR3 is 15 amino acids long. Trimming removed 5 bases at V and 3 bases at J, with 15 bases between. CDR3 DNA: TGCGCCAGCAGGTATGACATATCAGTCAATCAGCCCCAGCATTTT. Translated, it gives CASRYDISVNQPQHF.

The rearrangement joins TRBV7-8 to TRBJ1-2, with D unresolved. The CDR3 runs 14 residues. Germline CDR1 SGHVS, CDR2 FQNEAQ. Trimming pared 5 bases from V and 3 bases from J, leaving 13 bases between. CDR3 nucleotide sequence: TGTGCCAGCAGCCCCGAGAGCGGAGACTATGGCTACACCTTC. This translates into CASSPESGDYGYTF. The variable domain in full, with the rest retrieved from reference TRBV7-8 and TRBJ1-2, is GAGVSQSPRYKVAKRGQDVALRCDPISGHVSLFWYQQALGQGPEFLTYFQNEAQLDKSGLPSDRFFAERPEGSVSTLKIQRTQQEDSAVYLCASSPESGDYGYTFGSGTRLTVV.

The DNA of the CDR3 is TGCAGCGCAACAGGCCGCTCTGGGGCCAACGTCCTGACTTTC. Its translation: CSATGRSGANVLTF. This sequence joins TRBV29-1 and TRBJ2-6, with a tentative D call TRBD1 (5 bases). CDR3 length: 14 amino acids. The germline gives CDR1 SQVTM, CDR2 ANQGSEA. The V and J ends lost 7 bases and 0 bases respectively, with 10 bases between them.

Many counts were recorded for this clonotype. The J gene is TRBJ2-1, the V gene TRBV9; D tentatively reads TRBD1 or TRBD2 (5 bases each). V shed 0 bases and J shed 0 bases, with 13 bases lying between them. CDR3 length: 17 residues. The germline V gene encodes CDR1 SGDLS and CDR2 YYNGEE. The CDR3 DNA follows: TGTGCCAGCAGCGTAGGGGGGAGCCGGAGCTCCTACAATGAGCAGTTCTTC. It specifies CASSVGGSRSSYNEQFF.

The chain has TRBV5-6 and TRBJ1-6; unclear D gene. Trimming shortened V by 0 bases and J by 12 bases, and 4 bases separated the two germline ends. Germline V gene lookup returns CDR1 SGHDT and CDR2 YYEEEE. CDR3 length equals 11 residues. For the CDR3, the DNA is TGTGCCAGCAGCTTGGACGGACCCCTCCACTTT. The encoded protein is CASSLDGPLHF.

There are a few counts of this clonotype. J is TRBJ1-5 and V is TRBV20-1, with 10 bases lining up with TRBD1. This CDR3 is built from 15 residues. Germline V gene data show CDR1 as DFQATT and CDR2 as SNEGSKA (reference sequence). The CDR3 sequence: CSPHPGTGVIQPQHF. CDR3 nucleotide sequence: TGCAGCCCTCATCCCGGGACAGGGGTCATACAGCCCCAGCATTTT.

This CDR3 reads CASSLYLAPYEQYF. The CDR3, as DNA: TGTGCCAGCAGTTTATATCTAGCGCCCTACGAGCAGTACTTC. The chain is built from TRBV12-3 or TRBV12-4 and TRBJ2-7; possibly TRBD2 for D (6 bases). Trimming shortened V by 2 bases and J by 2 bases, and 10 bases separated the two germline ends. This CDR3 spans 14 amino acids.

The chain is built from TRBV5-1 and TRBJ2-7; D is undetermined. This CDR3 has 11 amino acids. V lost 4 bases and J lost 6, with 8 bases in between. Germline CDR1 SGHRS, CDR2 YFSETQ. The CDR3 region is CASSPGGEQYF. DNA for the CDR3: TGCGCCAGCAGCCCCGGCGGCGAGCAGTACTTC.

The chain links TRBV7-8 to TRBJ2-3; D not resolved. The ends were cut back, 7 bases at V and 0 bases at J, with 11 bases in the middle. Germline V gene data show CDR1 as SGHVS and CDR2 as FQNEAQ. The CDR3 loop spans 14 amino acids. The CDR3 DNA sequence: TGTGCCAGCACTAGAAGTCCTAGCACAGATACGCAGTATTTT. Amino acid sequence: CASTRSPSTDTQYF.

This clonotype appeared a few times. V gene TRBV28 combines with J gene TRBJ1-2; D call uncertain. Trimming removed 3 bases from V and 3 bases from J, with 14 bases in between. The germline CDR1 and CDR2 sequences are MDHEN and SYDVKM. The length of the CDR3 is 15 residues. The DNA of the CDR3 is TGTGCCAGCAGTTTTCATTCGTCGACCTACTATGGCTACACCTTC. Translating it yields CASSFHSSTYYGYTF.

The chain is built from TRBV6-1 and TRBJ1-6; the match to TRBD1 covers 7 bases. V lost 6 bases and J lost 4; bases outside the gene matches: 0. The CDR3 covers 13 residues. Germline lookup yields CDR1 MNHNS and CDR2 SASEGT. The CDR3 region is CASSRGYNSPLHF. CDR3 DNA sequence: TGTGCCAGCAGCAGGGGGTATAATTCACCCCTCCACTTT.

This rearrangement joins TRBV20-1 to TRBJ2-7, with 7 bases fitting TRBD1. After removal of 1 base from V and 1 base from J, the junction contained 1 base not matched to a gene. Germline V gives CDR1 DFQATT, CDR2 SNEGSKA (reference sequence). The CDR3 covers 13 residues. The CDR3 DNA reads as TGCAGTGCTAGAGGGACAGGTTCCTACGAGCAGTACTTC. Encoded protein: CSARGTGSYEQYF.

This clonotype appeared many times. The chain couples TRBV10-3 to TRBJ2-7; the match to TRBD1 covers 8 bases. CDR1 and CDR2 (germline): ENHRY, SYGVKD. The CDR3 runs 13 residues. Unmatched junction bases numbered 7, after V lost 3 bases and J lost 9 bases. Here the CDR3 DNA reads TGTGCCATCAGTGATCGGCAGGGGGCCAGGCAGTACTTC. Its translation is CAISDRQGARQYF.

This clonotype was counted at least ten times. J is TRBJ2-1 and V is TRBV12-3 or TRBV12-4, with 8 bases lining up with TRBD2. V shed 8 bases and J 7 bases; nucleotides not matched to a gene: 10. The CDR3 contains 14 residues. In DNA, the CDR3 is TGTGCCAGCGGCCGGGGGGGCCGACATAATGAGCAGTTCTTC. This encodes CASGRGGRHNEQFF.

J is TRBJ1-5 and V is TRBV11-1, with D possibly matching TRBD1 (6 bases). There are 14 residues in the CDR3. Trimming left V 2 bases short and J 6 bases short, with 11 bases between. CDR1 is SGHAT, CDR2 FQDESV, per germline (reference sequence). CDR3: CASSLTGTSQPQHF. The DNA for the CDR3 is TGTGCCAGCAGCTTAACAGGGACATCTCAGCCCCAGCATTTT.